This T cell receptor (beta chain) emerged from a study of cytomegalovirus exposure and HLA in healthy donors. About the research overall: Caucasian-associated ancestry cluster membership applied to about 83% of under 450 genotyped donors. Whole-study findings and limits: High specificity and sensitivity for cytomegalovirus status were reported for the classifier. It was shown in a later analysis that HLA-associated TCR beta chains were more clonally expanded than other, equally common chains. In a later analysis, donors in an Asian-associated ancestry cluster reportedly had fewer N-insertions in productive TCRs than the cohort mean.

This clone was counted once. Its target is unknown. PCR primers comprised 60 Vbeta and 13 Jbeta primers. Profiled with immunoSEQ multiplex PCR; TCRdb holds only in-frame clones, not every one. The sample has more than 90,000 clones, nearly 80% seen once. Trimming pared 7 bases from V and 5 bases from J, leaving 18 bases between. Looked up from germline, CDR1 is SGHKS and CDR2 is YYEKEE (reference sequence). This CDR3 spans 14 amino acids. The origin of this receptor is a woman aged 40 to 49 in good health and CMV-seropositive. Sequencing was done on a sample of PBMCs. The chain uses TRBV5-5 and TRBJ2-5; D possibly corresponds to TRBD1 (5 bases). The CDR3 region is CASLVQPGWETQYF. The CDR3, as DNA: TGTGCCAGCTTGGTACAGCCAGGGTGGGAGACCCAGTACTTC.